Each of the 9 T cell receptor beta chains below was sequenced from the same sample in a study of regulatory T cells in long-lasting Graves disease. Time point noted: newly diagnosed GD, antithyroid drugs for less than 3 months. Researchers made the TCR library from RNA that was extracted from PBMCs. With iRepertoire HTBI primers and Arm-PCR of CDR3 regions, TCR beta libraries were built. A single record per CDR3 protein comes from TCRdb applying MiXCR to the multiplex PCR reads. In the table there are hundreds of thousands of distinct CDR3 sequences, roughly 15% of which are singletons. The same specimen was also included in a second study, on T cells in Graves' hyperthyroidism and ophthalmopathy.

This sample comprised peripheral blood mononuclear cells (PBMCs), obtained at new diagnosis, from a patient treated with antithyroid drugs. The source of these receptors is a woman aged 25-40 years with Graves disease.

This clonotype was seen only a few times. The chain links TRBV7-9 to TRBJ2-5; TRBD2 matches 10 bases. Germline V CDR1 and CDR2: SEHNR, FQNEAQ (reference sequence). V shed 5 bases and J 5 bases; nucleotides not matched to a gene: 17. The CDR3 length is 18 residues. Written as DNA, the CDR3 is TGTGCCAGCAGCCCTAACCCCCTCCGCACTAGCGGGACGGAGACCCAGTACTTC. This encodes CASSPNPLRTSGTETQYF.

This clonotype was found once. A clone one base away is much larger, so this may be a read error. The V call is TRBV7-3, the J call TRBJ2-1; a weak D match, TRBD2 (5 bases). CDR3 length equals 15 residues. The ends were cut back, 1 base at V and 8 bases at J, with 15 bases in the middle. From germline, CDR1 is SGHTA and CDR2 FQGTGA. The CDR3 protein is CASSLIRAERDEQFF. Written as DNA, the CDR3 is TGTGCCAGCAGCTTAATACGGGCCGAGAGGGATGAGCAGTTCTTC.

This clonotype has just a few counts. This chain connects TRBV18 to TRBJ2-4, with 8 bases matching TRBD1. CDR1 and CDR2 (germline): KGHSH, LQKENI. Unmatched junction bases numbered 4, after V lost 3 bases and J lost 6 bases. This CDR3 spans 14 amino acids. The CDR3, as DNA: TGTGCCAGCTCACCCGGGACAGGTCCAAACATTCAGTACTTC. Encoded protein: CASSPGTGPNIQYF. Using reference TRBV18 and TRBJ2-4 for the parts outside the CDR3, the full variable domain is NAGVMQNPRHLVRRRGQEARLRCSPMKGHSHVYWYRQLPEEGLKFMVYLQKENIIDESGMPKERFSAEFPKEGPSILRIQQVVRGDSAAYFCASSPGTGPNIQYFGAGTRLSVL.

This clonotype has a handful of counts. The chain has TRBV27 and TRBJ2-7, with D possibly being TRBD2 (6 bases). V shed 4 bases and J shed 0 bases, with 13 bases lying between them. There are 15 residues in the CDR3. Germline V gives CDR1 MNHEY, CDR2 SMNVEV (reference sequence). CDR3 sequence reads: CASSSRLESSYEQYF. The DNA of the CDR3 is TGTGCCAGCAGTTCCAGACTAGAAAGCTCCTACGAGCAGTACTTC.

The chain combines TRBV25-1 with TRBJ2-2, with D unresolved. The germline V and J ends were trimmed by 11 bases and 7 bases, with 2 bases remaining between them. CDR3 size: 8 residues. Germline V gene data show CDR1 as MGHDK and CDR2 as SYGVNS. This chain's CDR3 is CALGELFF. CDR3 DNA sequence: TGTGCCCTCGGGGAGCTGTTTTTT.

This clonotype has a count of ten or more. As DNA, the CDR3 is TGTGCCAGCAGTTTCTACCGACTAGCGGGAGCGTCCTACAATGAGCAGTTCTTC. Translating it yields CASSFYRLAGASYNEQFF. This chain links TRBV2 with TRBJ2-1; 12 bases are a match to TRBD2. Germline V gene data show CDR1 as SNHLY and CDR2 as FYNNEI. This CDR3 comprises 18 residues. V shed 5 bases, J shed 1 base, and the junction held 9 bases outside the gene matches.

The V call is TRBV19, the J call TRBJ1-3; D ambiguous. Germline values: CDR1 LNHDA, CDR2 SQIVND (reference sequence). This CDR3 has 12 amino acids. V was trimmed by 7 bases and J by 1 base, leaving 5 bases between them. In nucleotides, the CDR3 is TGTGCCAGTATTTCATCTGGAAACACCATATATTTT. It yields the protein CASISSGNTIYF.

This clonotype was seen only a few times. This rearrangement joins TRBV10-3 to TRBJ2-1; 14 positions match TRBD2. Germline CDR1 and CDR2: ENHRY and SYGVKD. The CDR3 extends over 16 amino acids. The CDR3 protein is CPRGKEGTSGSYEQFF. CDR3 nucleotides: TGTCCGAGGGGGAAGGAAGGGACTAGCGGGAGCTATGAGCAGTTCTTC.

This clonotype turned up a few times. The chain uses TRBV5-5 and TRBJ2-2; 7 positions match TRBD1. This CDR3 has 15 residues. Germline-derived CDR1 and CDR2 are SGHKS and YYEKEE (reference sequence). The junction had 6 bases not matched to a gene; V was cut back by 2 bases and J by 5 bases. This chain's CDR3 is CASSLLTGKTGELFF. In nucleotides, the CDR3 is TGTGCCAGCAGCTTATTGACAGGGAAAACCGGGGAGCTGTTTTTT.